This entry features one TCR beta chain sequence. Per the authors' pipeline: Estimates of nucleated cell counts were drawn from the amplification of reference gene primers. Method: immunoSEQ multiplex PCR; TCRdb's copy keeps in-frame clones and lacks some. The DNA gave D and trimming, while V, J and clone size come from that table. The table records 180,000 or so clones, 90% of them present only once. The data derive from a study of blood T cell repertoires in COVID-19. Study-wide background: The study drew acute and convalescent COVID-19 samples from the United States, Italy and Spain. T cells, B-cell-depleted T cells, or PBMCs supplied cDNA or gDNA.

V was pared by 2 bases and J by 2 bases, with 7 bases between. The CDR3 totals 13 residues. Germline V gives CDR1 SGDLS, CDR2 YYNGEE. This receptor was identified in a man aged 50 to 60 with acute or convalescent COVID-19. The rearrangement uses TRBV9 and TRBJ2-5; tentative D call: TRBD2 (6 bases). The sample taken for sequencing was peripheral blood. CDR3 protein: CASSVGGQETQYF. DNA of the CDR3: TGTGCCAGCAGCGTCGGGGGTCAAGAGACCCAGTACTTC.